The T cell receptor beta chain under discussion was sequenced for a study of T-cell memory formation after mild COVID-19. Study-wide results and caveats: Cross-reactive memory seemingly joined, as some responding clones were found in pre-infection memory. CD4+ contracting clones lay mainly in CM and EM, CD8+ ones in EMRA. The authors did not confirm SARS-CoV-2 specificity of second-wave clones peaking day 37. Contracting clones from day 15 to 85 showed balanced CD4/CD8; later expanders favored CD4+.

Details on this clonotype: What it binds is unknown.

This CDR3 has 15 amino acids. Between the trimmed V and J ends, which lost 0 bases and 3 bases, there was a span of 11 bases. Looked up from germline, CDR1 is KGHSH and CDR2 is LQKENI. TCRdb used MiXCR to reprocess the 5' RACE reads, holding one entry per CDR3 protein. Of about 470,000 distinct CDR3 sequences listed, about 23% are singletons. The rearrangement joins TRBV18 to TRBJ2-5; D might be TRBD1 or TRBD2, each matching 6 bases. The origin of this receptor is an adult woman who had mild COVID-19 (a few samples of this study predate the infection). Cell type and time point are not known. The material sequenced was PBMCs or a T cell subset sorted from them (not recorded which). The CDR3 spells CASSPPSGAEETQYF. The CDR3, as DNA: TGTGCCAGCTCACCACCGTCGGGGGCGGAAGAGACCCAGTACTTC.